These 30 T cell receptor beta chains were all obtained from the same sample, sequenced in a study of blood T cell repertoires in COVID-19. Sequencing was performed with immunoSEQ multiplex PCR; in TCRdb, only in-frame clones are kept and a portion is missing. The profile shows about 400,000 clones, about 90% of them singletons. The source material was PBMCs or T cells enriched from blood (not recorded which). These TCRs come from a woman aged 25 to 39 who had recovered from COVID-19.

The chain joins TRBV7-9 to TRBJ1-3; 12 nucleotides agree with TRBD1. The CDR3 is 17 amino acids. The germline V gene encodes CDR1 SEHNR and CDR2 FQNEAQ (reference sequence). V shed 4 bases, J shed 8 bases, and the junction held 12 bases outside the gene matches. The DNA of the CDR3 is TGTGCCAGCAGCTGGGGACGGGACAGGGGGCTCGGACACACCATATATTTT. Translating gives CASSWGRDRGLGHTIYF.

This clone was seen a single time. This chain links TRBV7-9 with TRBJ1-3, with a possible D match to TRBD1 (6 bases). Germline-derived CDR1 and CDR2 are SEHNR and FQNEAQ (reference sequence). The CDR3 consists of 15 residues. The V end was cut by 8 bases, the J end by 3 bases, with 17 bases between. As DNA, the CDR3 is TGTGCCAGCCTCAGAGGGGGGAGGGTTGGAAACACCATATATTTT. Translation gives CASLRGGRVGNTIYF.

This clone was counted only a few times. The rearrangement links TRBV30 to TRBJ1-2, with TRBD1 as a possible D gene (5 bases). With 2 bases removed from V and 3 bases from J, the gap between germline ends came to 16 bases. The length of the CDR3 is 15 residues. Germline lookup yields CDR1 GTSNPN and CDR2 SVGIG (reference sequence). CDR3 protein: CAWSKTTVNDYGYTF. CDR3 in DNA: TGTGCCTGGAGTAAAACGACAGTAAACGACTATGGCTACACCTTC.

CDR3 sequence (DNA): TGTGCCAGCAGCCTCTCCGGGTCCTCGAACACTGAAGCTTTCTTT. It encodes CASSLSGSSNTEAFF. J is TRBJ1-1 and V is TRBV9; D is unclear. CDR1 is SGDLS and CDR2 is YYNGEE in the germline V gene. V lost 4 bases and J 1 base, leaving 14 bases between the germline ends. The CDR3 runs to 15 residues.

The CDR3 loop is CASSTVLNTEAFF. The DNA for the CDR3 is TGTGCCAGTAGTACGGTTTTGAACACTGAAGCTTTCTTT. This sequence joins TRBV19 and TRBJ1-1; D ambiguous. With 4 bases removed from V and 0 bases from J, the gap between germline ends came to 6 bases. The CDR3 is 13 amino acids. Per germline, CDR1 LNHDA and CDR2 SQIVND (reference sequence).

The CDR3 coding sequence is TGTGCCTGGAGTGTAGGGACAGCCTATGGCTACACCTTC. Its translation: CAWSVGTAYGYTF. The V and J genes are TRBV30 and TRBJ1-2; 7 bases match TRBD1. CDR3 length: 13 amino acids. Trimming at V came to 0 bases and at J to 4 bases, leaving 2 bases not matched to a gene. Germline assignment: CDR1 GTSNPN and CDR2 SVGIG (reference sequence).

The chain recombines TRBV6-5 with TRBJ1-1; D is possibly TRBD1 (5 bases). The CDR3 is 14 amino acids. Germline lookup yields CDR1 MNHEY and CDR2 SVGAGI. V lost 6 bases, J lost 4 bases, and 15 bases lay in between. For the CDR3, the DNA is TGTGCCAGCAGCCCCTCCGGGGGGGGCACTGAAGCTTTCTTT. Translating gives CASSPSGGGTEAFF.

The CDR3 DNA sequence: TGTGCCAGCAGTTACTCGACGGGACAAGGGTACCTCCAGCATTTT. This sequence encodes CASSYSTGQGYLQHF. The rearrangement links TRBV6-5 to TRBJ1-5; D possibly corresponds to TRBD1 (6 bases). V lost 0 bases, J lost 12 bases, and 18 bases lay in between. Per germline, CDR1 MNHEY and CDR2 SVGAGI. This CDR3 contains 15 residues.

The J gene is TRBJ2-5, the V gene TRBV5-4, with 10 bases lining up with TRBD2. This CDR3 has 15 amino acids. V lost 3 bases and J lost 4; bases outside the gene matches: 6. Germline V gene data show CDR1 as SGHNT and CDR2 as YYREEE (reference sequence). The CDR3 protein is CASSWDLAGVETQYF. CDR3 DNA sequence: TGTGCCAGCAGCTGGGATCTAGCGGGGGTAGAGACCCAGTACTTC.

This rearrangement joins TRBV5-6 to TRBJ1-6, with D perhaps matching TRBD1 (5 bases). This CDR3 is built from 15 residues. V was trimmed by 1 base and J by 3 bases, leaving 8 bases between them. From germline, CDR1 is SGHDT and CDR2 YYEEEE. This chain's CDR3 is CASSLTGYYNSPLHF. The CDR3 bases are TGTGCCAGCAGCTTGACAGGATACTATAATTCACCCCTCCACTTT.

The J gene is TRBJ1-1, the V gene TRBV7-9; perhaps TRBD1 as D (5 bases). The V gene lost 2 bases and the J gene lost 0 bases, with 16 bases spanning the gap. This CDR3 region has 17 residues. Per the germline V gene, CDR1 is SEHNR and CDR2 is FQNEAQ (reference sequence). The CDR3 here is CASSLLGLRKMNTEAFF. CDR3 DNA sequence: TGTGCCAGCAGCTTATTGGGACTCCGAAAGATGAACACTGAAGCTTTCTTT.

The chain is built from TRBV19 and TRBJ1-1, with D uncertain. CDR1 is LNHDA and CDR2 is SQIVND in the germline V gene (reference sequence). The CDR3 loop spans 18 amino acids. Trimming pared 0 bases from V and 1 base from J, leaving 18 bases between. The CDR3: CASSIDRGYRTENTEAFF. The CDR3 DNA reads TGTGCCAGTAGTATAGATCGAGGGTATAGGACGGAGAACACTGAAGCTTTCTTT. Looking up the rest from reference TRBV19 and TRBJ1-1 gives the full variable domain: DGGITQSPKYLFRKEGQNVTLSCEQNLNHDAMYWYRQDPGQGLRLIYYSQIVNDFQKGDIAEGYSVSREKKESFPLTVTSAQKNPTAFYLCASSIDRGYRTENTEAFFGQGTRLTVV.

The chain has TRBV9 and TRBJ1-1; D ambiguous. The CDR3 spans 13 residues. The V gene lost 0 bases and the J gene lost 10 bases, with 13 bases spanning the gap. CDR1 is SGDLS, CDR2 YYNGEE, per germline. In nucleotides, the CDR3 is TGTGCCAGCAGCGTAGCTTTGGGAGCCGGAGCTTTCTTT. Amino acid sequence: CASSVALGAGAFF.

V gene TRBV18 combines with J gene TRBJ2-2, with D hard to call. The V and J ends lost 3 bases and 8 bases respectively, with 7 bases between them. CDR3 size: 12 residues. The germline V gene has CDR1 KGHSH and CDR2 LQKENI. CDR3: CASSPDSGELFF. CDR3 DNA: TGTGCCAGCTCACCCGATAGTGGGGAGCTGTTTTTT.

The chain combines TRBV14 with TRBJ2-7; no clear D gene. CDR3 length: 13 residues. The V gene's germline CDR1 is SGHDN and CDR2 FVKESK. V lost 0 bases, J lost 6 bases, and 9 bases lay in between. The CDR3 spells CASSQDLGSEQYF. CDR3 sequence (DNA): TGTGCCAGCAGCCAAGATCTAGGATCCGAGCAGTACTTC.

In this sample, this clone turned up a few times. The chain recombines TRBV7-2 with TRBJ1-2; possible D gene TRBD1, 6 bases. In germline, CDR1 is SGHTA, CDR2 FQGNSA. The germline V and J ends were trimmed by 5 bases and 7 bases, with 17 bases remaining between them. The CDR3 sequence is 14 residues long. DNA of the CDR3: TGTGCCAGCAGCGACTACGGGACAATTCGTGGCTACACCTTC. This translates into CASSDYGTIRGYTF.

This sequence joins TRBV15 and TRBJ2-5; D gene uncertain. The length of the CDR3 is 15 residues. V lost 5 bases to trimming and J lost 4 bases, with 17 bases between them. Germline V CDR1 and CDR2: LNHNV, YYDKDF (reference sequence). The CDR3 region is CATSRYPGLAETQYF. Written as DNA, the CDR3 is TGTGCCACCAGCCGCTACCCGGGTCTGGCAGAGACCCAGTACTTC.

The chain employs TRBV28 and TRBJ2-5; D is perhaps TRBD1 (6 bases). The CDR3 has 13 residues. Germline V gene sequence: CDR1 MDHEN, CDR2 SYDVKM. V was shortened by 3 bases and J by 5 bases, with 10 bases between the two germline ends. CDR3 in DNA: TGTGCCAGCAGTTTTGGGGGCGGGGAGACCCAGTACTTC. Protein sequence: CASSFGGGETQYF.

The chain couples TRBV29-1 to TRBJ2-1, with D perhaps matching TRBD1 (7 bases). The CDR3 length is 16 residues. With 4 bases removed from V and 3 bases from J, the gap between germline ends came to 19 bases. The germline V gene encodes CDR1 SQVTM and CDR2 ANQGSEA. The CDR3 nucleotides are TGCAGCGTTGGCGGGGTCAGGGGGGCCAGCTACAATGAGCAGTTCTTC. Amino acids: CSVGGVRGASYNEQFF.

V is TRBV4-1 and J is TRBJ1-2, with D perhaps matching TRBD1 (5 bases). Germline loops: CDR1 MGHRA, CDR2 YSYEKL. Trimming removed 4 bases from V and 8 bases from J, with 14 bases in between. This CDR3 has 13 amino acids. CDR3 DNA sequence: TGCGCCAGCAGCCCCCCCGGGACTAAGGGCTACACCTTC. Its protein is CASSPPGTKGYTF.

The V and J genes are TRBV6-4 and TRBJ1-1; no clear D. This CDR3 contains 13 residues. Germline V gene data show CDR1 as MRHNA and CDR2 as SNTAGT. The V end was cut by 3 bases, the J end by 2 bases, with 7 bases between. CDR3 amino acids: CASSEELNTEAFF. The CDR3 DNA is TGTGCCAGCAGTGAAGAACTTAACACTGAAGCTTTCTTT.

This chain joins TRBV19 and TRBJ1-1, with TRBD1 matching 7 bases. The germline V gene encodes CDR1 LNHDA and CDR2 SQIVND (reference sequence). The V and J ends lost 5 bases and 6 bases, in that order; junction bases with no gene match: 6. The CDR3 has 13 amino acids. The CDR3 spells CASSATGEAEAFF. The CDR3 DNA reads as TGTGCCAGTAGTGCTACAGGGGAGGCTGAAGCTTTCTTT.

The J gene is TRBJ2-1, the V gene TRBV5-1; 8 nucleotides align to TRBD1. This CDR3 comprises 16 residues. With 3 bases clipped from V and 0 bases from J, the junction kept 5 bases outside the gene matches. Germline V gene sequence: CDR1 SGHRS, CDR2 YFSETQ. CDR3 sequence (DNA): TGCGCCAGCAGCTGGACAGGGACGAGCTCCTACAATGAGCAGTTCTTC. Amino acids: CASSWTGTSSYNEQFF.

The genes are TRBV5-1 and TRBJ2-3; 7 bases align to TRBD1. Germline V gene data show CDR1 as SGHRS and CDR2 as YFSETQ. The CDR3 is made up of 19 amino acids. V was clipped by 4 bases and J by 0 bases; unmatched bases: 17. The CDR3 nucleotides are TGCGCCAGCAGCCGGGACAGATACCCGGGCGGGCCCAGCACAGATACGCAGTATTTT. Translated, it gives CASSRDRYPGGPSTDTQYF.

The chain links TRBV28 to TRBJ1-3; TRBD1 might be the D (5 bases). V lost 2 bases, J lost 4 bases, and 12 bases lay in between. The CDR3 length is 15 residues. Per the germline V gene, CDR1 is MDHEN and CDR2 is SYDVKM. The chain's CDR3 is CASSLGALRGNTIYF. The CDR3 region has the DNA TGTGCCAGCAGTTTAGGGGCGCTGCGGGGAAACACCATATATTTT.

This clone was detected once. V is TRBV28 and J is TRBJ2-2; 14 bases are a match to TRBD2. With 4 bases clipped from V and 4 bases from J, the junction kept 8 bases outside the gene matches. CDR3 size: 18 residues. Germline V gives CDR1 MDHEN, CDR2 SYDVKM. CDR3 in DNA: TGTGCCAGCAGTTCCGGGACTAGCGGGAGATTGGTCACCGGGGAGCTGTTTTTT. Encoded protein: CASSSGTSGRLVTGELFF.

This clone has only a few counts. The chain recombines TRBV7-2 with TRBJ2-3; TRBD1 matches at 9 bases. Per the germline V gene, CDR1 is SGHTA and CDR2 is FQGNSA. V lost 4 bases to trimming and J lost 3 bases; unmatched junction nucleotides: 5. CDR3 length: 15 amino acids. The CDR3, as DNA: TGTGCCAGCAGCTCGCGGGACAGGGCGACAGATACGCAGTATTTT. This translates into CASSSRDRATDTQYF. Using reference TRBV7-2 and TRBJ2-3 for the parts outside the CDR3, the full variable domain is GAGVSQSPSNKVTEKGKDVELRCDPISGHTALYWYRQSLGQGLEFLIYFQGNSAPDKSGLPSDRFSAERTGGSVSTLTIQRTQQEDSAVYLCASSSRDRATDTQYFGPGTRLTVL.

The chain joins TRBV5-1 to TRBJ1-2, with unresolved D. This CDR3 comprises 18 residues. Germline V CDR1 and CDR2: SGHRS, YFSETQ. The V and J ends lost 3 bases and 0 bases respectively, with 21 bases between them. The CDR3 nucleotides read TGCGCCAGCAGCTCCCCAAGTTCCAGAGCGAATGCTAACTATGGCTACACCTTC. Translation gives CASSSPSSRANANYGYTF. Looking up the rest from reference TRBV5-1 and TRBJ1-2 gives the full variable domain: KAGVTQTPRYLIKTRGQQVTLSCSPISGHRSVSWYQQTPGQGLQFLFEYFSETQRNKGNFPGRFSGRQFSNSRSEMNVSTLELGDSALYLCASSSPSSRANANYGYTFGSGTRLTVV.

The chain couples TRBV11-3 to TRBJ1-6; D remains ambiguous. V was clipped by 1 base and J by 7 bases, with 5 bases between them. Per germline, CDR1 SGHNT and CDR2 YENEEA. This CDR3 has 13 residues. For the CDR3, the DNA is TGTGCCAGCAGCTTAGGCGGAAATTCACCCCTCCACTTT. As protein: CASSLGGNSPLHF.

The rearrangement uses TRBV30 and TRBJ1-1, with unresolved D. Germline assignment: CDR1 GTSNPN and CDR2 SVGIG (reference sequence). The V and J ends lost 2 bases and 2 bases respectively, with 12 bases between them. The CDR3 has 14 residues. The CDR3 region has the DNA TGTGCCTGGAGTTTCGGGGTTGTAAACACTGAAGCTTTCTTT. Protein product: CAWSFGVVNTEAFF.